These 14 T cell receptor beta chains originate from one sample sequenced in a study of blood T cell repertoires in COVID-19. Some clones are missing from TCRdb's copy, which holds only in-frame ones; the method was immunoSEQ multiplex PCR. The sample lists around 360,000 clones, 80% to 90% occurring once. What was sequenced was peripheral blood. These receptors originate from a woman aged 25 to 45 with COVID-19, enrolled during active disease.

The chain couples TRBV19 to TRBJ1-5, with 8 bases aligning to TRBD1. This CDR3 is 17 amino acids long. J was trimmed by 2 bases and V by 6 bases; bases with no gene match: 12. Germline V CDR1 and CDR2: LNHDA, SQIVND (reference sequence). Here the CDR3 DNA reads TGTGCCAGTAGGTTCGCGGGACAGGTTAGGGGCAATCAGCCCCAGCATTTT. Encoded protein: CASRFAGQVRGNQPQHF.

The count of this clone is one. The chain employs TRBV9 and TRBJ2-7, with 8 positions matching TRBD1. The CDR3 extends over 14 amino acids. Trimming cost V 4 bases and J 6 bases; bases outside gene matches: 9. The germline gives CDR1 SGDLS, CDR2 YYNGEE. The CDR3 DNA reads TGTGCCAGCAGCCCCCGATGGACAGGGCGCGAGCAGTACTTC. This sequence encodes CASSPRWTGREQYF.

V gene TRBV19 combines with J gene TRBJ1-6, with unresolved D. CDR3 size: 15 residues. Looked up from germline, CDR1 is LNHDA and CDR2 is SQIVND (reference sequence). The V end was cut by 3 bases, the J end by 11 bases, with 17 bases between. The CDR3 loop is CASSMQAAGRTPLHF. The DNA of the CDR3 is TGTGCCAGTAGTATGCAGGCTGCTGGTAGGACACCCCTCCACTTT.

Notes on this clone: Other DNA sequences from this sample encode an identical CDR3 as well. The chain couples TRBV6-2 or TRBV6-3 to TRBJ1-1; the D is unclear. Germline V CDR1 and CDR2: MNHEY, SVGEGT. The CDR3 runs 11 residues. Trimming removed 3 bases from V and 6 bases from J, with 5 bases in between. The CDR3 nucleotides read TGTGCCAGCAGTTATTACTCTGAAGCTTTCTTT. This encodes CASSYYSEAFF.

The rearrangement joins TRBV6-4 to TRBJ2-2; weak D call: TRBD2 (6 bases). The CDR3 loop spans 15 amino acids. The germline V gene encodes CDR1 MRHNA and CDR2 SNTAGT. V dropped 2 bases and J dropped 5 bases, with 12 bases sitting between them. The CDR3 sequence: CASSDRDSMTGELFF. As DNA, the CDR3 is TGTGCCAGCAGTGACCGGGACTCGATGACCGGGGAGCTGTTTTTT.

The chain employs TRBV4-1 and TRBJ2-4; D ambiguous. The CDR3 sequence is 16 residues long. Trimming cost V 1 base and J 0 bases, with 10 bases left between them. CDR1 is MGHRA and CDR2 is YSYEKL in the germline V gene. CDR3 sequence (DNA): TGCGCCAGCAGCCAAGCTGCAGTCGTAGCCAAAAACATTCAGTACTTC. Translated, it gives CASSQAAVVAKNIQYF.

J is TRBJ1-2 and V is TRBV10-1; no clear D. The ends were cut back, 4 bases at V and 4 bases at J, with 10 bases in the middle. CDR3 length: 13 residues. CDR1 WNHNN and CDR2 SYGVQD come from the germline V gene (reference sequence). The CDR3 loop reads CASSASRAYGYTF. As DNA, the CDR3 is TGCGCCAGCAGTGCCTCGAGGGCCTATGGCTACACCTTC.

The V gene is TRBV10-3, the J gene TRBJ1-1, with 9 bases fitting TRBD1. Germline CDR1 is ENHRY and CDR2 is SYGVKD. After removal of 4 bases from V and 5 bases from J, the junction contained 5 bases not matched to a gene. The CDR3 consists of 14 residues. The CDR3 loop reads CAISGDRARTEAFF. In nucleotides, the CDR3 is TGTGCCATCAGTGGGGACAGGGCGAGGACTGAAGCTTTCTTT.

This clone was recorded a few times. For the CDR3, the DNA is TGTGCCAGCAGCGGTCTAGCGGGAGATACGCAGTATTTT. It is translated as CASSGLAGDTQYF. The chain carries TRBV9 and TRBJ2-3; 8 bases match TRBD2. The germline V gene encodes CDR1 SGDLS and CDR2 YYNGEE. V dropped 3 bases and J dropped 5; count of bases not matched to a gene: 2. The CDR3 spans 13 residues.

V gene TRBV10-2 combines with J gene TRBJ2-3; the match to TRBD2 covers 10 bases. CDR1 and CDR2 from the germline V gene are WSHSY and SAAADI. The CDR3 totals 17 residues. Trimming at V came to 1 base and at J to 2 bases, leaving 6 bases not matched to a gene. As DNA, the CDR3 is TGCGCCAGCAGTGAGTACCTTAGCGGGAGGTCCACAGATACGCAGTATTTT. This translates into CASSEYLSGRSTDTQYF.

V gene TRBV28 combines with J gene TRBJ2-7; 10 positions match TRBD2. Per the germline V gene, CDR1 is MDHEN and CDR2 is SYDVKM. V was clipped by 7 bases and J by 2 bases; unmatched bases: 5. The CDR3 is 14 amino acids. CDR3 protein: CASNRAGGPYEQYF. CDR3 sequence (DNA): TGTGCCAGCAATCGAGCGGGAGGGCCCTACGAGCAGTACTTC. Drawing the rest from reference TRBV28 and TRBJ2-7, the complete variable domain is DVKVTQSSRYLVKRTGEKVFLECVQDMDHENMFWYRQDPGLGLRLIYFSYDVKMKEKGDIPEGYSVSREKKERFSLILESASTNQTSMYLCASNRAGGPYEQYFGPGTRLTVT.

V is TRBV18 and J is TRBJ2-1, with TRBD2 matching over 8 bases. The CDR3 has 16 residues. The J segment lost 4 bases and the V segment lost 2 bases, leaving 7 bases of the junction unmatched. The germline V gene encodes CDR1 KGHSH and CDR2 LQKENI. The DNA for the CDR3 is TGTGCCAGCTCACCAACAGGACTAGCAGGATACAATGAGCAGTTCTTC. Protein: CASSPTGLAGYNEQFF. The variable domain in full, with the rest retrieved from reference TRBV18 and TRBJ2-1, is NAGVMQNPRHLVRRRGQEARLRCSPMKGHSHVYWYRQLPEEGLKFMVYLQKENIIDESGMPKERFSAEFPKEGPSILRIQQVVRGDSAAYFCASSPTGLAGYNEQFFGPGTRLTVL.

As for this clone: A read error may account for a junction end that differs from germline. The chain uses TRBV28 and TRBJ2-7; D is ambiguous. Germline lookup yields CDR1 MDHEN and CDR2 SYDVKM. This CDR3 spans 13 amino acids. CDR3: CASSLGISNEQYF. The CDR3 coding sequence is TGTGCCAGCAGTTTAGGCATCTCCAACGAGCAGTACTTC.

The V gene is TRBV30, the J gene TRBJ2-3, with a tentative D call TRBD1 (7 bases). Trimming left V 2 bases short and J 3 bases short, with 18 bases between. Germline CDR1 is GTSNPN and CDR2 is SVGIG (reference sequence). CDR3 size: 16 residues. The CDR3 reads CAWSLGGLAGTDTQYF. The CDR3 DNA reads as TGTGCCTGGAGTCTAGGGGGCCTTGCGGGGACAGATACGCAGTATTTT. Full variable domain (rest looked up from reference TRBV30 and TRBJ2-3): SQTIHQWPATLVQPVGSPLSLECTVEGTSNPNLYWYRQAAGRGLQLLFYSVGIGQISSEVPQNLSASRPQDRQFILSSKKLLLSDSGFYLCAWSLGGLAGTDTQYFGPGTRLTVL.